The 3 T cell receptor beta chains below come from one sample, sequenced in a study of early T cells in non-severe SARS-CoV-2 infection. One entry per CDR3 protein, called by TCRdb with MiXCR from the 5' RACE reads. The sample includes tens of thousands of distinct CDR3 sequences, around 21% of them seen just once. The source was whole blood, collected at baseline. These receptors originate from an adult who was a healthcare worker with PCR-confirmed SARS-CoV-2 infection or an uninfected control (not recorded which).

The rearrangement uses TRBV30 and TRBJ1-2; 8 bases match TRBD1. The CDR3 runs 15 residues. V gave up 5 bases and J gave up 8 bases; unmatched junction bases: 16. Germline values: CDR1 GTSNPN, CDR2 SVGIG (reference sequence). CDR3 DNA: TGTGCCTGGGTACCCTCTCTGGACAGGGCTCGGGGCTACACCTTC. It encodes CAWVPSLDRARGYTF.

Only a few counts were recorded for this clonotype. The chain couples TRBV12-5 to TRBJ2-7; D is perhaps TRBD1 or TRBD2 (5 bases each). This CDR3 is built from 13 residues. V was trimmed by 5 bases and J by 3 bases, leaving 11 bases between them. Germline V CDR1 and CDR2: LGHNT, FRNRAP. The CDR3 sequence: CASGPGPFYEQYF. Here the CDR3 DNA reads TGTGCTAGTGGTCCGGGACCCTTCTACGAGCAGTACTTC.

J is TRBJ2-2 and V is TRBV2; D gene ambiguous. Trimming removed 4 bases at V and 5 bases at J, with 11 bases between. CDR3 length: 14 residues. The germline V gene encodes CDR1 SNHLY and CDR2 FYNNEI. The CDR3 DNA reads as TGTGCCAGCAGTGCTGTACAGATAACCGGGGAGCTGTTTTTT. As protein: CASSAVQITGELFF.